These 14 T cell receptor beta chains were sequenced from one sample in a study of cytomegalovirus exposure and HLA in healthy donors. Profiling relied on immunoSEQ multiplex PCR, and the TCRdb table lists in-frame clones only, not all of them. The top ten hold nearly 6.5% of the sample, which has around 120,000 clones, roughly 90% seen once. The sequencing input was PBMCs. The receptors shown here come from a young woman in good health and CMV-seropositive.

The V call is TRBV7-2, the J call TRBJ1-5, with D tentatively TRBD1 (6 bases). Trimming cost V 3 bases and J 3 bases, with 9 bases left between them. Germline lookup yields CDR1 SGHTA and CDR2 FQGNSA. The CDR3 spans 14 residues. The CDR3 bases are TGTGCCAGCAGCTTGGACAGATTCAATCAGCCCCAGCATTTT. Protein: CASSLDRFNQPQHF.

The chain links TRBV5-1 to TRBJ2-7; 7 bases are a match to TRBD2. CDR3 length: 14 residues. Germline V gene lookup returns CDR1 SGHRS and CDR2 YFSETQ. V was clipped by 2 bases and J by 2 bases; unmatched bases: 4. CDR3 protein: CASSFGRGAYEQYF. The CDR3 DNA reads TGCGCCAGCAGCTTCGGCCGGGGGGCCTACGAGCAGTACTTC.

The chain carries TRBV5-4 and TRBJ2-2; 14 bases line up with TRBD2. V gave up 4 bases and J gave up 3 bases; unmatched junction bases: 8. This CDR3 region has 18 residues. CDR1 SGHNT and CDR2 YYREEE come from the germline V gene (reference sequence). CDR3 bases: TGTGCCAGCAGCCGACTAGCGGGAGGGCCGCGGGACACCGGGGAGCTGTTTTTT. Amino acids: CASSRLAGGPRDTGELFF.

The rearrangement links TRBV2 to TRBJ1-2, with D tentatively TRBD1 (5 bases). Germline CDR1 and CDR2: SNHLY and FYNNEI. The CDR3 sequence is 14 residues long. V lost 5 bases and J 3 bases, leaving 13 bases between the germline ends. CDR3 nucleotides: TGTGCCAGCAGTCCAGGGCAGGAATACTATGGCTACACCTTC. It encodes CASSPGQEYYGYTF.

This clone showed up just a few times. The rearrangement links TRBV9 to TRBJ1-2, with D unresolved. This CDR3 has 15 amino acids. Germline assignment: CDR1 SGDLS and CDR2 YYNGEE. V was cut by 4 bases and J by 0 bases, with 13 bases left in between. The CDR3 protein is CASSLHSNPNYGYTF. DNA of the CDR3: TGTGCCAGCAGCCTGCACAGTAATCCTAACTATGGCTACACCTTC.

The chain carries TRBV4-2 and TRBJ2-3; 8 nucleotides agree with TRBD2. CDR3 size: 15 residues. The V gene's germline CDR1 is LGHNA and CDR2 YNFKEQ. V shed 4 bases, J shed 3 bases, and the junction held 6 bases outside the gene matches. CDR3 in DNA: TGTGCCAGCAGCCTCGAAGCGGGAGCGACAGATACGCAGTATTTT. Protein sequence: CASSLEAGATDTQYF.

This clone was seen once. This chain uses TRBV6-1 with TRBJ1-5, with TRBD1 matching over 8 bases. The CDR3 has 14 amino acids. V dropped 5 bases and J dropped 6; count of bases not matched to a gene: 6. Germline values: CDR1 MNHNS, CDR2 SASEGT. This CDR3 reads CASSKRQGLQPQHF. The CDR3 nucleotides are TGTGCCAGCAGTAAACGACAGGGGCTTCAGCCCCAGCATTTT.

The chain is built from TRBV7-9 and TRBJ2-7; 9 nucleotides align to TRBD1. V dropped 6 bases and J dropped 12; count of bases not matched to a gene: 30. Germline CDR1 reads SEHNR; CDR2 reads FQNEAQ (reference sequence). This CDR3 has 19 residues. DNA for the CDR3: TGTGCCAGCAGAAAGGTTCTGGGACAGGGTTTGGCGGGTTTTCCTTTGTGGTACTTC. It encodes CASRKVLGQGLAGFPLWYF.

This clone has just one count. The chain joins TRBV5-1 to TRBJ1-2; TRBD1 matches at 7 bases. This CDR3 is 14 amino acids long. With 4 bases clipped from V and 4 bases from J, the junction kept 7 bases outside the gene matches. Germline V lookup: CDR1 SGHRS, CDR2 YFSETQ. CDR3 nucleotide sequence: TGCGCCAGCAGCCTAACAGGGGCCATCTATGGCTACACCTTC. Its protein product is CASSLTGAIYGYTF.

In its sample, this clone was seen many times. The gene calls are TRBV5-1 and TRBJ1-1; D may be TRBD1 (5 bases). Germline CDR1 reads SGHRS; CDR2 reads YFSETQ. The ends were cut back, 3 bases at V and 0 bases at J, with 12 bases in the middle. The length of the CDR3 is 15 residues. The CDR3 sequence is CASSYNGGVNTEAFF. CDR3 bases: TGCGCCAGCAGCTATAACGGGGGGGTGAACACTGAAGCTTTCTTT.

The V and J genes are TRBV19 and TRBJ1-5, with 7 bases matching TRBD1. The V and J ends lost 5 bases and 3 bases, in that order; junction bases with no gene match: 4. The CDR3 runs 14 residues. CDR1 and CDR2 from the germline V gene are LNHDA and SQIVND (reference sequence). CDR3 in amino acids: CASSAGGYNQPQHF. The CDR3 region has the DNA TGTGCCAGTAGTGCAGGGGGATACAATCAGCCCCAGCATTTT.

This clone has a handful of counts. CDR3 region: CATSRENAVSSYNEQFF. CDR3 sequence (DNA): TGTGCCACCAGCAGAGAGAACGCGGTTAGCTCCTACAATGAGCAGTTCTTC. The chain joins TRBV15 to TRBJ2-1; no clear D. The CDR3 is made up of 17 amino acids. V lost 0 bases and J 0 bases, leaving 12 bases between the germline ends. Germline V gene data show CDR1 as LNHNV and CDR2 as YYDKDF (reference sequence).

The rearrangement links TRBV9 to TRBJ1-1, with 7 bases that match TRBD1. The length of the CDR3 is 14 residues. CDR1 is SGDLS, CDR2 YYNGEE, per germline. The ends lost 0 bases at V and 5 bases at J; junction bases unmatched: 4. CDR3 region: CASSVGSGQTEAFF. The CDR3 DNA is TGTGCCAGCAGCGTAGGTTCGGGACAGACTGAAGCTTTCTTT. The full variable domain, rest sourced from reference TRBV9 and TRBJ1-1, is DSGVTQTPKHLITATGQRVTLRCSPRSGDLSVYWYQQSLDQGLQFLIQYYNGEERAKGNILERFSAQQFPDLHSELNLSSLELGDSALYFCASSVGSGQTEAFFGQGTRLTVV.

DNA for the CDR3: TGTGCCTGGGACAGGGGGTCCATTGAAGCTTTCTTT. Its translation is CAWDRGSIEAFF. The chain couples TRBV30 to TRBJ1-1; 9 nucleotides match TRBD1. The germline CDR1 and CDR2 sequences are GTSNPN and SVGIG (reference sequence). With 5 bases clipped from V and 7 bases from J, the junction kept 5 bases outside the gene matches. The CDR3 has 12 residues.